This T cell receptor beta chain was observed in a study of blood T cell repertoires in COVID-19. As for the study in general: PBMCs, B-cell-depleted T cells, or T cells provided the cDNA or gDNA that made up the material.

The V and J ends lost 0 bases and 0 bases respectively, with 10 bases between them. Germline assignment: CDR1 SGDLS and CDR2 YYNGEE. The CDR3 has 16 residues. Profiling relied on immunoSEQ multiplex PCR, and the TCRdb table lists in-frame clones only, not all of them. The data show under 300,000 clones, 80% to 90% seen once. The chain combines TRBV9 with TRBJ1-3; unclear D gene. The sequence was obtained from a woman in her twenties or thirties with active or convalescent COVID-19. Sample: peripheral blood. CDR3 coding DNA: TGTGCCAGCAGCGTAGCCCCTAGTAACTCTGGAAACACCATATATTTT. The encoded protein is CASSVAPSNSGNTIYF. The variable domain in full, completed from reference TRBV9 and TRBJ1-3, reads DSGVTQTPKHLITATGQRVTLRCSPRSGDLSVYWYQQSLDQGLQFLIQYYNGEERAKGNILERFSAQQFPDLHSELNLSSLELGDSALYFCASSVAPSNSGNTIYFGEGSWLTVV.